This T cell receptor (beta chain) is from a study of blood T cell repertoires in COVID-19. Study as a whole: Donors in the United States, Italy and Spain gave samples during acute or convalescent COVID-19. Sample material is recorded as cDNA or gDNA derived from T cells, B-cell-depleted T cells, or PBMCs.

Under the authors' procedure: Nucleated cell number was recorded as an estimate derived from reference gene primer amplification. The table came from immunoSEQ multiplex PCR; TCRdb's copy has only in-frame clones and leaves some out. The V and J calls and clone size come from that table; D and trimming were worked out from the DNA. This table holds tens of thousands of clones, under 95% found once. Germline V lookup: CDR1 MNHEY, CDR2 SVGEGT. The CDR3 runs 13 residues. Deletions cut 3 bases from V and 5 bases from J, with 10 bases between. The rearrangement uses TRBV6-2 or TRBV6-3 and TRBJ2-5, with D unclear. The material sequenced was peripheral blood. The TCR originated in a human donor in a cohort sampled during active COVID-19. CDR3 sequence reads: CASSYGGGETQYF. The CDR3 DNA reads as TGTGCCAGCAGTTATGGCGGTGGTGAGACCCAGTACTTC.